This passage covers 11 T cell receptor beta chains from one sample sequenced in a study of CD8 T cells in ankylosing spondylitis. TCRdb ran MiXCR on the 5' RACE reads and lists one entry per CDR3 protein. Of approximately 400,000 distinct CDR3 sequences in the sample, 15% to 20% are singletons; the top ten hold 1%. Broader study findings: Made up of fewer than 10 highly homologous variants, a TCR beta motif appeared characteristic of ankylosing spondylitis blood.

Their target antigens are unknown. The sample was blood, either unsorted or a sorted T cell fraction (not recorded which). All receptors derive from a male donor with ankylosing spondylitis.

This clonotype was observed many times. The CDR3 loop is CASSLAPDYTEAFF. The CDR3 DNA sequence: TGTGCCAGCAGCTTAGCCCCGGATTACACTGAAGCTTTCTTT. The J gene is TRBJ1-1, the V gene TRBV7-2; D gene uncertain. V dropped 0 bases and J dropped 3 bases, with 8 bases sitting between them. CDR1 and CDR2 from the germline V gene are SGHTA and FQGNSA. The CDR3 is made up of 14 amino acids.

The gene calls are TRBV10-2 and TRBJ2-7; 7 nucleotides line up with TRBD1. After removal of 0 bases from V and 6 bases from J, the junction contained 11 bases not matched to a gene. Germline V gene lookup returns CDR1 WSHSY and CDR2 SAAADI. The CDR3 is 16 residues long. This CDR3 is CASSESKGAPTGEQYF. The CDR3 coding sequence is TGCGCCAGCAGTGAGTCAAAGGGGGCACCGACGGGCGAGCAGTACTTC.

The chain combines TRBV5-4 with TRBJ2-1; tentative D call: TRBD2 (6 bases). V was clipped by 6 bases and J by 6 bases, with 22 bases between them. The germline gives CDR1 SGHNT, CDR2 YYREEE (reference sequence). The CDR3 loop spans 16 amino acids. The CDR3 nucleotides are TGTGCCAGCACCCAGAATAGCCTAGCGAATACCAATGAGCAGTTCTTC. Amino acids: CASTQNSLANTNEQFF.

This clonotype has ten or more counts. CDR3 sequence: CASSQPRTHGNTIYF. The DNA for the CDR3 is TGCGCCAGCAGCCAACCACGGACACATGGAAACACCATATATTTT. The chain links TRBV4-1 to TRBJ1-3; tentatively, D is TRBD1 (5 bases). The germline gives CDR1 MGHRA, CDR2 YSYEKL. The CDR3 length is 15 residues. Trimming cost V 2 bases and J 3 bases, with 11 bases left between them.

There are a few counts of this clonotype. Relative to the germline gene, one junction end is altered; a read error may explain this. This chain's CDR3 is CASSKEGSNEQFF. DNA of the CDR3: TGTGCCAGCAGCAAAGAGGGATCCAATGAGCAGTTCTTC. J is TRBJ2-1 and V is TRBV3-1; D is perhaps TRBD2 (5 bases). CDR3 length equals 13 residues. Germline V gene data show CDR1 as LGHDT and CDR2 as YNNKEL (reference sequence).

This chain links TRBV6-2 or TRBV6-3 with TRBJ2-1, with D perhaps assigned TRBD1 or TRBD2 (5 bases each). The CDR3 length is 15 residues. Per germline, CDR1 MNHEY and CDR2 SVGEGT. The V end was cut by 2 bases, the J end by 2 bases, with 10 bases between. The CDR3: CASSYGASTYNEQFF. Written as DNA, the CDR3 is TGTGCCAGCAGTTACGGGGCTAGCACCTACAATGAGCAGTTCTTC.

This clonotype was counted many times. This chain connects TRBV12-3 or TRBV12-4 to TRBJ2-1, with D unclear. The CDR3 runs to 15 residues. The V end was cut by 6 bases, the J end by 2 bases, with 14 bases between. CDR3 residues: CASSSNSYPYNEQFF. The CDR3 DNA follows: TGTGCCAGCAGCTCAAACTCCTACCCCTACAATGAGCAGTTCTTC.

This clonotype turned up a few times. The genes are TRBV2 and TRBJ1-2; D is unclear. V lost 6 bases to trimming and J lost 2 bases, with 10 bases between them. This CDR3 has 13 residues. The germline V gene encodes CDR1 SNHLY and CDR2 FYNNEI. For the CDR3, the DNA is TGTGCCAGCAGCTCCGGGGAAAACTATGGCTACACCTTC. This encodes CASSSGENYGYTF.

In this sample, this clonotype turned up a few times. The chain employs TRBV3-1 and TRBJ1-2; D might be TRBD1 (6 bases). Trimming left V 0 bases short and J 3 bases short, with 11 bases between. This CDR3 region has 15 residues. In germline, CDR1 is LGHDT, CDR2 YNNKEL (reference sequence). CDR3 sequence reads: CASSQESGTYYGYTF. The CDR3, as DNA: TGTGCCAGCAGCCAAGAATCCGGGACATACTATGGCTACACCTTC. The complete variable domain, with remaining parts taken from reference TRBV3-1 and TRBJ1-2, reads DTAVSQTPKYLVTQMGNDKSIKCEQNLGHDTMYWYKQDSKKFLKIMFSYNNKELIINETVPNRFSPKSPDKAHLNLHINSLELGDSAVYFCASSQESGTYYGYTFGSGTRLTVV.

This clonotype was seen repeatedly, ten times or more. This chain joins TRBV5-1 and TRBJ1-1, with D possibly matching TRBD1 (5 bases). V was trimmed by 4 bases and J by 1 base, leaving 11 bases between them. Per germline, CDR1 SGHRS and CDR2 YFSETQ. CDR3 length equals 14 residues. CDR3 region: CASSPAGGNTEAFF. In DNA form, the CDR3 reads TGCGCCAGCAGCCCAGCTGGGGGGAACACTGAAGCTTTCTTT.

Many counts were recorded for this clonotype. The chain links TRBV12-3 or TRBV12-4 to TRBJ1-3; tentative D call: TRBD1 (6 bases). The CDR3 has 16 residues. Trimming removed 5 bases at V and 4 bases at J, with 18 bases between. The CDR3 coding sequence is TGTGCCAGCAGTCAACCCAGGGGTCTTACCGGAAACACCATATATTTT. Its protein is CASSQPRGLTGNTIYF.